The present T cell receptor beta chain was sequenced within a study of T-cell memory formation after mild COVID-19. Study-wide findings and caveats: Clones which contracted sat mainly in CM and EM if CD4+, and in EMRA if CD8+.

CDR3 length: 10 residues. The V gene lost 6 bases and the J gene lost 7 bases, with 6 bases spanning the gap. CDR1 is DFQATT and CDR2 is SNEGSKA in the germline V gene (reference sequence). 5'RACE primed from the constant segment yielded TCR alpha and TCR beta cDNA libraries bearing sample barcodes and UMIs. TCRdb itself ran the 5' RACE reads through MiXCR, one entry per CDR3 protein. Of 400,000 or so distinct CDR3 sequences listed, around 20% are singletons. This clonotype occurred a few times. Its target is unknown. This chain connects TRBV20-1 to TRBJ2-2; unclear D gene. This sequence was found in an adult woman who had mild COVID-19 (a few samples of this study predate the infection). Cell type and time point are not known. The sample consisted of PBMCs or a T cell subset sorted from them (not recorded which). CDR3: CSASGGELFF. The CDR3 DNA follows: TGCAGTGCCTCGGGCGGGGAGCTGTTTTTT.